This T cell receptor beta chain was profiled in a study of cytomegalovirus exposure and HLA in healthy donors. Study outcomes and limitations: There were some V segments, including TRBV6-2 and TRBV6-3, excluded as indistinguishable.

The germline CDR1 and CDR2 sequences are SGHRS and YFSETQ. There are 14 residues in the CDR3. The V segment lost 1 base and the J segment 2 bases; nucleotides outside the gene matches: 2. The PCR employed 60 Vbeta primers together with 13 Jbeta primers. The method was immunoSEQ multiplex PCR; TCRdb's version includes in-frame clones alone and lacks a portion of them. The sample table includes about 67,000 clones. As regards this clone: The target antigen is unknown.

The genes are TRBV5-1 and TRBJ2-7; 8 bases are a match to TRBD1. This sequence was found in a young man in good health and CMV-seropositive. The sequenced sample consisted of PBMCs. CDR3 DNA sequence: TGCGCCAGCAGCTTGCAGGGACAGGCCTACGAGCAGTACTTC. Its translation is CASSLQGQAYEQYF.